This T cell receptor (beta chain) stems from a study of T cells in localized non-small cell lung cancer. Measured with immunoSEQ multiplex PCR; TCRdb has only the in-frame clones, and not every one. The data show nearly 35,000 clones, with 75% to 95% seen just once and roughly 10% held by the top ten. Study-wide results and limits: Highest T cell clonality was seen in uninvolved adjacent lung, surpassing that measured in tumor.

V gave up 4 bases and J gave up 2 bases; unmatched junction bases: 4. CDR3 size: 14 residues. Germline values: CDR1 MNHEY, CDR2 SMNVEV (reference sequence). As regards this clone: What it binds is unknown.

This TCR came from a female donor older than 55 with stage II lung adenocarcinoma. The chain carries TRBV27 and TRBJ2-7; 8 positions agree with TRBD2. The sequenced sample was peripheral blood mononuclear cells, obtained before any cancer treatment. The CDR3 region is CASSSPGGTYEQYF. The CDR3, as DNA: TGTGCCAGCAGTTCTCCGGGAGGGACCTACGAGCAGTACTTC.